This TCR beta chain appears in the sequencing data of a study of OX40 agonist ivuxolimab in advanced cancers. Study-wide context: Dose-escalation patients were diagnosed with hepatocellular carcinoma, melanoma, renal cell cancer or head and neck cancer.

The repertoire was sequenced with immunoSEQ multiplex PCR; TCRdb's copy has only in-frame clones and lacks some. The table shows about 58,000 clones, with approximately 78% occurring only once. V was pared by 0 bases and J by 2 bases, with 23 bases between. The CDR3 runs 20 residues. Germline values: CDR1 MGHRA, CDR2 YSYEKL. The rearrangement uses TRBV4-1 and TRBJ2-1; D could derive from TRBD1 or TRBD2 (6 bases each). This clonotype was obtained from an adult with an advanced solid tumor such as melanoma, head and neck, liver or kidney cancer. Sample: CD4+ or CD8+ T cells sorted from blood, taken in a trial of the OX40 agonist ivuxolimab. The CDR3 here is CASSQDPGGREGGPYNEQFF. In DNA, the CDR3 is TGCGCCAGCAGCCAAGATCCCGGGGGTCGTGAGGGGGGACCCTACAATGAGCAGTTCTTC.